What follows is one T cell receptor beta chain and its context. What it binds is unknown. Repertoires were generated with immunoSEQ multiplex PCR, while TCRdb's copy carries only in-frame clones and drops some. The profile shows 100,000 or so clones, just over 90% of them singletons. The source of the sample is a study of T cell responses to AZD1222 COVID-19 vaccine. Study-level points and caveats: There were mostly white British donors and more females than males, and clonal diversity was possibly underestimated. Seropositive status at baseline applied to only six AZD1222 recipients. Repertoires in all cases were sampled only once the peak T cell response had passed.

The TCR originated in an adult in good health. The sequencing used peripheral blood, collected on day 0 of AZD1222 vaccination.

CDR3 sequence (DNA): TGTGCCAGCAGCTTAGCGCAGGGAAAATCCTACGAGCAGTACTTC. Protein sequence: CASSLAQGKSYEQYF. The rearrangement uses TRBV7-6 and TRBJ2-7, with a possible D match to TRBD1 (5 bases). V was clipped by 0 bases and J by 1 base, with 10 bases between them. Germline values: CDR1 SGHVS, CDR2 FNYEAQ. This CDR3 comprises 15 residues.